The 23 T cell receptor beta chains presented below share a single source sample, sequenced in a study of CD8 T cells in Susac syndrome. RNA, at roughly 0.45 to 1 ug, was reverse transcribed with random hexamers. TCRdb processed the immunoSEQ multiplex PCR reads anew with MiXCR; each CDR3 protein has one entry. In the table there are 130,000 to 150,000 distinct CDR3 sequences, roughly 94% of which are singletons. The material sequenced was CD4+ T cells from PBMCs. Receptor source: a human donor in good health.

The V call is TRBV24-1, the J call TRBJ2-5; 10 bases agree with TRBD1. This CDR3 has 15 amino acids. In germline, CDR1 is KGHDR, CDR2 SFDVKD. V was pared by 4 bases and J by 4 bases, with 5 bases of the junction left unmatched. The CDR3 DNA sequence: TGTGCCACCAGTGACCCACGGACAGGGGGAGAGACCCAGTACTTC. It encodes CATSDPRTGGETQYF.

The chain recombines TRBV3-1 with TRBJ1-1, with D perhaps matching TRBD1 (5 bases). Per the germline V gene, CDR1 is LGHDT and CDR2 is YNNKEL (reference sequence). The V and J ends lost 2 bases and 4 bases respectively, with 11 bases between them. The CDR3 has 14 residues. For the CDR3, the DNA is TGTGCCAGCAGCCAATCGGGGGGGTCCACTGAAGCTTTCTTT. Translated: CASSQSGGSTEAFF.

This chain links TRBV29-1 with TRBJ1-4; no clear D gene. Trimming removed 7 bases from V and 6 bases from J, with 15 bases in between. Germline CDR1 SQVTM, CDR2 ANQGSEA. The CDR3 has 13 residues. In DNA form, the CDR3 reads TGCAGCGCCCCCGGGTCGCGCGATGAAAAACTGTTTTTT. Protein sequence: CSAPGSRDEKLFF.

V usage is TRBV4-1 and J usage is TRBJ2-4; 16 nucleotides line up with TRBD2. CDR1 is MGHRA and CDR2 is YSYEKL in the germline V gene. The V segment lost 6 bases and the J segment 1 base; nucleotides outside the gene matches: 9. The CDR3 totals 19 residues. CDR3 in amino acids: CASSPGLAGGPGAKNIQYF. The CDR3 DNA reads TGCGCCAGCAGTCCGGGACTAGCGGGAGGGCCGGGGGCCAAAAACATTCAGTACTTC.

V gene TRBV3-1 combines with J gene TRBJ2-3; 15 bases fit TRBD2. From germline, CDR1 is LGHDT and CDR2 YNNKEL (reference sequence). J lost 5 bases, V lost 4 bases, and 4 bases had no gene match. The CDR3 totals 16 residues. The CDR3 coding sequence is TGTGCCAGCAGCCCGCGGACTAGCGGGAGGGGAGATACGCAGTATTTT. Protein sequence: CASSPRTSGRGDTQYF.

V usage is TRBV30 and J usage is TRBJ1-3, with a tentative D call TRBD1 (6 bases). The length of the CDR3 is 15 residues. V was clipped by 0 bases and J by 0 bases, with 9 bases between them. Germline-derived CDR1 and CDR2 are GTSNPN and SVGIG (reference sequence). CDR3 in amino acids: CAWSVQGISGNTIYF. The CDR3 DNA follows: TGTGCCTGGAGTGTTCAGGGGATCTCTGGAAACACCATATATTTT.

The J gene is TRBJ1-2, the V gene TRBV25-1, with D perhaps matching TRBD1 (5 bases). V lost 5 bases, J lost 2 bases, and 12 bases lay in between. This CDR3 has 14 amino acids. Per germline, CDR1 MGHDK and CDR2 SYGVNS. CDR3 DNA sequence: TGTGCCAGCAGTCTCCGGGGCCTCAACTATGGCTACACCTTC. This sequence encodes CASSLRGLNYGYTF.

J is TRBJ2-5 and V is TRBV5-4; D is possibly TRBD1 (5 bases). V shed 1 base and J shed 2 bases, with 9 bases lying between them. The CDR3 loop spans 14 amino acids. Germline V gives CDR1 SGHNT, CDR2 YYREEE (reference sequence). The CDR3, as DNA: TGTGCCAGCAGCTTGATAGACAGACAAGAGACCCAGTACTTC. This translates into CASSLIDRQETQYF.

The CDR3 here is CASSSPRLETQYF. CDR3 DNA sequence: TGTGCCAGCAGCTCACCTAGATTGGAGACCCAGTACTTC. The gene calls are TRBV7-9 and TRBJ2-5; D call uncertain. The CDR3 runs to 13 residues. Deletions cut 4 bases from V and 5 bases from J, with 11 bases between. Per the germline V gene, CDR1 is SEHNR and CDR2 is FQNEAQ (reference sequence).

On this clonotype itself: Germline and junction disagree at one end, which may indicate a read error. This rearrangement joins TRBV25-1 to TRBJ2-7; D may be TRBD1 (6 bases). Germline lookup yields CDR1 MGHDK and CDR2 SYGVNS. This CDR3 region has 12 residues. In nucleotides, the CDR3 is TGTGCCAGCAGTTCCCCACAGGGACCTTTGCCCTTC. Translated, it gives CASSSPQGPLPF.

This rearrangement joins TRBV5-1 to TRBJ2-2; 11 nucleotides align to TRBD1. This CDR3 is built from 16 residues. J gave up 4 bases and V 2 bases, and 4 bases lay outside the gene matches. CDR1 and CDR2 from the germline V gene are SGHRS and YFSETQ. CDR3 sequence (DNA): TGCGCCAGCAGCTTTGAGGGACAGGGGGTCACCGGGGAGCTGTTTTTT. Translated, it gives CASSFEGQGVTGELFF.

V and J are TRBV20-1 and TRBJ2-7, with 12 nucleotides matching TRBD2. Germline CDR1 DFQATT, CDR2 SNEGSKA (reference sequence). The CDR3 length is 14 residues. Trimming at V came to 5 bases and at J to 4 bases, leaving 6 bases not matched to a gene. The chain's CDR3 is CSAPKTSGRYEQYF. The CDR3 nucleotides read TGCAGTGCTCCTAAGACTAGCGGGAGATACGAGCAGTACTTC.

The CDR3 DNA reads TGTGCCTGGAGTGGAGGGGTAGGAGAGCAGTACTTC. Translating gives CAWSGGVGEQYF. This chain joins TRBV30 and TRBJ2-7; D may match TRBD1 or TRBD2 (5 bases each). The V end lost 1 base, the J end lost 7 bases, and 11 bases lay between the germline ends. Germline V gene sequence: CDR1 GTSNPN, CDR2 SVGIG (reference sequence). The CDR3 is 12 residues long.

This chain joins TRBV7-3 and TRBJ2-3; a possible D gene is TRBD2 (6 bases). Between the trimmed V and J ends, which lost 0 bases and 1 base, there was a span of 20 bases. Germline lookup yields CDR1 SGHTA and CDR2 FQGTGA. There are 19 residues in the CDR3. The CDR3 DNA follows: TGTGCCAGCAGCTTAACGGGCAGCGGGTTCGGAGTGGGCACAGATACGCAGTATTTT. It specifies CASSLTGSGFGVGTDTQYF.

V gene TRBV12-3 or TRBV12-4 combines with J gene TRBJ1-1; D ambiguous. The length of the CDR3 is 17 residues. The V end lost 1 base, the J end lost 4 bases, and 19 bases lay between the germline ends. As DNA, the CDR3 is TGTGCCAGCAGTTTAGGGTTATCCTCAATACGATTCACTGAAGCTTTCTTT. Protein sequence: CASSLGLSSIRFTEAFF.

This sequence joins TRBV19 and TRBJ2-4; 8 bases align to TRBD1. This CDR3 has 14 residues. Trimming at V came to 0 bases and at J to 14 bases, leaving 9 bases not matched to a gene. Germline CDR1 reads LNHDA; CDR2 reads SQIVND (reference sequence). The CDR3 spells CASSIDPSDRAKYF. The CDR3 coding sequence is TGTGCCAGTAGTATAGATCCCTCGGACAGGGCCAAGTACTTC.

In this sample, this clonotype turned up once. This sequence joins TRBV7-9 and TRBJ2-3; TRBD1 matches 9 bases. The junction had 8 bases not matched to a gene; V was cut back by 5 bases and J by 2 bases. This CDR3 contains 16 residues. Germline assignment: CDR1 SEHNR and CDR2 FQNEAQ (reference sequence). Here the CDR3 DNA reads TGTGCCAGCAGCAAGTGGACAGGGGACCTCACAGATACGCAGTATTTT. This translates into CASSKWTGDLTDTQYF.

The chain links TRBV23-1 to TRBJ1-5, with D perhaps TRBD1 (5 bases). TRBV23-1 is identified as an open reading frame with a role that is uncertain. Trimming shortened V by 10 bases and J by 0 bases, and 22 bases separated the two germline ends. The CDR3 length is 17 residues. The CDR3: CAIPLILTASSNQPQHF. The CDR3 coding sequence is TGCGCCATCCCACTTATTCTGACAGCCTCTAGCAATCAGCCCCAGCATTTT.

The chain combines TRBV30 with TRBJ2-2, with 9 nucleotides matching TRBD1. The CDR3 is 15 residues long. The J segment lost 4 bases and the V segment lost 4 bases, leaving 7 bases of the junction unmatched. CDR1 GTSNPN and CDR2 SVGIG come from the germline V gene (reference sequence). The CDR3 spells CAWIPGTGSTGELFF. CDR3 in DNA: TGTGCCTGGATTCCGGGGACAGGGAGCACCGGGGAGCTGTTTTTT.

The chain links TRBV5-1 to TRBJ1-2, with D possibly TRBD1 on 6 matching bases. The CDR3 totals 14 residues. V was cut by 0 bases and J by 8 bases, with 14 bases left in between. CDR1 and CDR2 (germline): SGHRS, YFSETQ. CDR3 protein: CASSLGWGANGYTF. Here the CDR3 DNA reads TGCGCCAGCAGCTTGGGTTGGGGGGCAAACGGCTACACCTTC.

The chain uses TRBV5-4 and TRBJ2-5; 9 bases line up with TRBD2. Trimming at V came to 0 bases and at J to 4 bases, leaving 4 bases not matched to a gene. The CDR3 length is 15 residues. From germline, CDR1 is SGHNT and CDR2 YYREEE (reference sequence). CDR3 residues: CASSLGGRALETQYF. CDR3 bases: TGTGCCAGCAGCTTGGGCGGGAGGGCCTTAGAGACCCAGTACTTC.

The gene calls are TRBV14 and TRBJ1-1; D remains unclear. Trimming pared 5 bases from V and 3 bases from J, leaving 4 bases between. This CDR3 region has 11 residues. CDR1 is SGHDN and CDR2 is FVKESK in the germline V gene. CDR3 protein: CASSSYTEAFF. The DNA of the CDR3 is TGTGCCAGCAGCTCCTACACTGAAGCTTTCTTT.

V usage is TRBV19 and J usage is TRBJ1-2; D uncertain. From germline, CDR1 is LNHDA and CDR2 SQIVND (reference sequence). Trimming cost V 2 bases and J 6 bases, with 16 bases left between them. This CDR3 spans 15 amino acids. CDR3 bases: TGTGCCAGTAGTATACAGCTTCGGACTATGCATGGCTACACCTTC. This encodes CASSIQLRTMHGYTF. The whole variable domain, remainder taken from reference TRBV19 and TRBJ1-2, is DGGITQSPKYLFRKEGQNVTLSCEQNLNHDAMYWYRQDPGQGLRLIYYSQIVNDFQKGDIAEGYSVSREKKESFPLTVTSAQKNPTAFYLCASSIQLRTMHGYTFGSGTRLTVV.